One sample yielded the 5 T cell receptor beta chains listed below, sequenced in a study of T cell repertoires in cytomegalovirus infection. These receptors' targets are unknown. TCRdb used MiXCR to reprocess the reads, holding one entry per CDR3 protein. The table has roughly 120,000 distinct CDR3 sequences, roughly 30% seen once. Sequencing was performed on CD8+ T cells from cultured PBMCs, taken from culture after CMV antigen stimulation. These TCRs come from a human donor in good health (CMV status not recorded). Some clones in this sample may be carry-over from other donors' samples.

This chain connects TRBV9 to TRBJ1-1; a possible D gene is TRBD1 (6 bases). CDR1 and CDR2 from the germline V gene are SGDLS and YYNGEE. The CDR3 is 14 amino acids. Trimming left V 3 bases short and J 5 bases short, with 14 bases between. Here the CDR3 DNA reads TGTGCCAGCAGCGGGGGAGACAGGCAGACTGAAGCTTTCTTT. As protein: CASSGGDRQTEAFF.

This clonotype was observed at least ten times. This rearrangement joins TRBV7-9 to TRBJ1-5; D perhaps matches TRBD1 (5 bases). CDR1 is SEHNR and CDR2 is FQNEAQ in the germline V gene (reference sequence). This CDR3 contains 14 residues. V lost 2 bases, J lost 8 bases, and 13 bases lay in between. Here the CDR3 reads CASSLTGAFEPQHF. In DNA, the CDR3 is TGTGCCAGCAGCTTAACCGGGGCTTTCGAGCCCCAGCATTTT.

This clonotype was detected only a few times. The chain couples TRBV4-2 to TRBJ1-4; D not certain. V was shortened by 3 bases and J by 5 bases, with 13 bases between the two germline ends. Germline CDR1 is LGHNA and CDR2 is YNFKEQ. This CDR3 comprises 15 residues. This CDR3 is CASSQTDLENEKLFF. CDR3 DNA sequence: TGTGCCAGCAGCCAGACGGATCTGGAGAATGAAAAACTGTTTTTT.

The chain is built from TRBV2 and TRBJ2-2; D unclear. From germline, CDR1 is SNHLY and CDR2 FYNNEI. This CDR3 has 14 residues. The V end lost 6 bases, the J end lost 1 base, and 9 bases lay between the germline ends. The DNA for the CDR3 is TGTGCCAGCAGAAGGACCGAGAACACCGGGGAGCTGTTTTTT. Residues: CASRRTENTGELFF.

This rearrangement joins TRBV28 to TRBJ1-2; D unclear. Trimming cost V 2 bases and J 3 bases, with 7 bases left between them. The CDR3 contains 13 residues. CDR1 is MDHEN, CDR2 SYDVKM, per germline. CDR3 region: CASSLRQHYGYTF. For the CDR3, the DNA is TGTGCCAGCAGTTTACGGCAGCACTATGGCTACACCTTC.